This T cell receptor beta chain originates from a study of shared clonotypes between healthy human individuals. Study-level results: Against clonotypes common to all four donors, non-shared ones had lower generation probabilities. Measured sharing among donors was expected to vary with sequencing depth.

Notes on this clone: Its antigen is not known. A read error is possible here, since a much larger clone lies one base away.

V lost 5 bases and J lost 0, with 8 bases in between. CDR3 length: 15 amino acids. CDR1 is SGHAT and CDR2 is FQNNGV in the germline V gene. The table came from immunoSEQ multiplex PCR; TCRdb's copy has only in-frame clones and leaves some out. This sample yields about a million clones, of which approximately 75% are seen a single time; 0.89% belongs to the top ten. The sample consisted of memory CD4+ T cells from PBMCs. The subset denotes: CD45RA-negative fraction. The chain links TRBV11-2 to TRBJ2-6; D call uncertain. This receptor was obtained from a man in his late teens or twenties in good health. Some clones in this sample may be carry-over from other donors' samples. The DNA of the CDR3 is TGTGCCAGCAGCCTCGTGAGCTCTGGGGCCAACGTCCTGACTTTC. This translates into CASSLVSSGANVLTF.